Presented here are 2 T cell receptor beta chains from one specimen sequenced in a study of post-analysis software for immune sequencing data. Their antigens remain unidentified. Incorporated into the TCR beta cDNA libraries were unique molecular identifiers, which served to reduce PCR and sequencing biases. Each CDR3 protein gets one entry after TCRdb re-called the PCR reads with MiXCR. Here the sample spans 450,000 to 700,000 distinct CDR3 sequences, roughly 45% being singletons. The study, taken as a whole, reports: The five TRBV segments detected at higher frequency in patients than in controls included TRBV5-6, TRBV5-1 and TRBV20-1.

Sequencing was carried out using blood. These receptors originate from a girl aged 10-17 years with multiple sclerosis.

The chain has TRBV7-9 and TRBJ1-2; D is ambiguous. Germline V gene lookup returns CDR1 SEHNR and CDR2 FQNEAQ (reference sequence). Between the trimmed V and J ends, which lost 0 bases and 4 bases, there was a span of 12 bases. CDR3 size: 15 residues. The CDR3 reads CASSLADPGLYGYTF. The CDR3, as DNA: TGTGCCAGCAGCTTAGCGGATCCGGGCCTCTATGGCTACACCTTC.

J is TRBJ1-1 and V is TRBV29-1, with D unresolved. This CDR3 region has 14 residues. CDR1 is SQVTM and CDR2 is ANQGSEA in the germline V gene. V gave up 2 bases and J gave up 1 base, with 11 bases separating them. As DNA, the CDR3 is TGCAGCGTTGAAAGGTTAGATGAGAACACTGAAGCTTTCTTT. It yields the protein CSVERLDENTEAFF. Full variable domain (rest looked up from reference TRBV29-1 and TRBJ1-1): SAVISQKPSRDICQRGTSLTIQCQVDSQVTMMFWYRQQPGQSLTLIATANQGSEATYESGFVIDKFPISRPNLTFSTLTVSNMSPEDSSIYLCSVERLDENTEAFFGQGTRLTVV.